What follows describes a single T cell receptor beta chain. Its target is not known. This sample was included in a study of cytomegalovirus exposure and HLA in healthy donors. Study background: Drawn from HLA-typed donors, about 82 million unique TCRs were held in an early data release.

This CDR3 is built from 11 residues. Trimming left V 4 bases short and J 7 bases short, with 5 bases between. From germline, CDR1 is WSHSY and CDR2 SAAADI. PCR employed 60 Vbeta and 13 Jbeta primers. The protocol was immunoSEQ multiplex PCR, while the TCRdb copy is restricted to in-frame clones and leaves out a portion. The sample consists of about 120,000 clones, roughly 68% of them appearing once. Notes on the study in general: What a later analysis reportedly showed was that an Asian-associated ancestry cluster had fewer N-insertions than the approximately 700-donor mean. About 87% or about 30% of the time was how often most TCR beta V segments were productive, according to an earlier analysis. In a later analysis, TCR association rates varied by HLA locus: DRB1 most, HLA-C fewest.

This TCR came from a woman in her 30s in good health and CMV-seronegative. The source material was PBMCs. This rearrangement joins TRBV10-2 to TRBJ2-1; D unresolved. CDR3 region: CASSVANEQFF. CDR3 nucleotides: TGCGCCAGCAGTGTTGCGAATGAGCAGTTCTTC.